The clone carrying this TCR beta chain was found a few times. The CDR3 loop spans 18 amino acids. V lost 4 bases and J 0 bases, leaving 16 bases between the germline ends. In germline, CDR1 is MGHRA, CDR2 YSYEKL. The data are from a study of regulatory T cells in long-lasting Graves disease. Time point: persistent/refractory GD, antithyroid drugs over 5 years with positive TRAb. The TCR library was prepared using RNA isolated from PBMCs. Arm-PCR of CDR3 regions and iRepertoire HTBI primers were the basis on which TCR beta libraries were built. Under the authors' procedure: Among the samples, 62 TRBV and 14 to 15 TRBJ segments were identified. TCRdb re-derived calls from the multiplex PCR reads in MiXCR, one entry per CDR3 protein. These V and J calls originate from TCRdb's pipeline instead of the authors' own analysis. The sample lists about 470,000 distinct CDR3 sequences; less than 25% were seen once.

This TCR derives from a female donor with Graves disease. The chain couples TRBV4-1 to TRBJ2-6, with D unclear. The specimen comprised peripheral blood mononuclear cells (PBMCs), sampled when the disease was refractory, from a patient treated with antithyroid drugs. The CDR3 spells CASSRLTTSPSGANVLTF. The CDR3 DNA reads as TGCGCCAGCAGCCGTTTGACAACCAGCCCCTCTGGGGCCAACGTCCTGACTTTC.